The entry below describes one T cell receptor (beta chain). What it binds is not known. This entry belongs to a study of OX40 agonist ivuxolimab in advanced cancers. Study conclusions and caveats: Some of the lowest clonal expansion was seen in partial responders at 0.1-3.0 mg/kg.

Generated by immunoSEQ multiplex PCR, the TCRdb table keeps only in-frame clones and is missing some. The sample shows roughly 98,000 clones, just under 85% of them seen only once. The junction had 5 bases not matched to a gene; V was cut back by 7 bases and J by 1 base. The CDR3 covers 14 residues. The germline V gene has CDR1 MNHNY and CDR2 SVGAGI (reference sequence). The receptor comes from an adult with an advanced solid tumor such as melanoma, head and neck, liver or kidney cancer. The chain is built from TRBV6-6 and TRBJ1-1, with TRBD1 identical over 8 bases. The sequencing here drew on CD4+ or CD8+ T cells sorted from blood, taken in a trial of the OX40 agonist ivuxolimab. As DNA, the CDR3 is TGTGCCAGCAACTTACAGGGGGGGAACACTGAAGCTTTCTTT. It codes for CASNLQGGNTEAFF.